Sequencing of this T cell receptor (beta chain) was carried out in a study of human T cells and chemical hapten exposure. TCRdb itself ran the RACE reads through MiXCR, one entry per CDR3 protein. The table has under 400,000 distinct CDR3 sequences, 5% to 6.5% seen once. Time point described: pre-sensitization, week 0. The treatment here: therapeutic diphenylcyclopropenone sensitization with weekly scalp DPC. This CDR3 is built from 11 residues. Germline lookup yields CDR1 SEHNR and CDR2 FQNEAQ (reference sequence). This clonotype was counted only a few times. This receptor was identified in a woman in her forties or fifties with alopecia areata. Some clones in this sample may be carry-over from other donors' samples. The chain links TRBV7-9 to TRBJ2-7; perhaps TRBD1 as D (6 bases). The sequenced sample was whole blood, obtained in connection with sensitization to the hapten diphenylcyclopropenone (DPC). The CDR3 here is CATGTNYEQYF. The CDR3 coding sequence is TGTGCAACCGGGACAAACTACGAGCAGTACTTC. Using reference TRBV7-9 and TRBJ2-7 for the parts outside the CDR3, the full variable domain is DTGVSQNPRHKITKRGQNVTFRCDPISEHNRLYWYRQTLGQGPEFLTYFQNEAQLEKSRLLSDRFSAERPKGSFSTLEIQRTEQGDSAMYLCATGTNYEQYFGPGTRLTVT.